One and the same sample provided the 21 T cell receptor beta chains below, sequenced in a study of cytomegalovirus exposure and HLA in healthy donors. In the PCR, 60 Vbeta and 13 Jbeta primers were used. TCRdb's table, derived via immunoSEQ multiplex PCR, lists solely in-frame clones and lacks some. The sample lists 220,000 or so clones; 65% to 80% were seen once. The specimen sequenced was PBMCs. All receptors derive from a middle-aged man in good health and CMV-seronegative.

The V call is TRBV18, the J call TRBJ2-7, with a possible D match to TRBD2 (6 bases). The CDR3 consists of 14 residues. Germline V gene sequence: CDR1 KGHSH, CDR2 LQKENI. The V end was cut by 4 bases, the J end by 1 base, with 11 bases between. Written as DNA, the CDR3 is TGTGCCAGCTCACAAATAGCGGATTCCTACGAGCAGTACTTC. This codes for CASSQIADSYEQYF.

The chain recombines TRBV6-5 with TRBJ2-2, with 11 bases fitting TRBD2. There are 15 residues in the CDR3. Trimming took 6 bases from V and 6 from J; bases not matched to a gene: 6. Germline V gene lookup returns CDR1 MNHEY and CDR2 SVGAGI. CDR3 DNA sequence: TGTGCCAGCAGACTAGCGGGAGAGAGGGCCGGGGAGCTGTTTTTT. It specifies CASRLAGERAGELFF.

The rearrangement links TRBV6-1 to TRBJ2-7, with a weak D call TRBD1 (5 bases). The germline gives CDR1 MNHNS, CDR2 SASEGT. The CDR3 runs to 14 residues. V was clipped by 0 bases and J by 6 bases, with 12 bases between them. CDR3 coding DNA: TGTGCCAGCAGTGAAGCGGTTAGGGGCTCCGAGCAGTACTTC. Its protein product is CASSEAVRGSEQYF.

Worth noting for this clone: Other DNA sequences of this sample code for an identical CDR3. The CDR3 nucleotides are TGTGCCAGCAGCTTCAGTGGGAACACTGAAGCTTTCTTT. Translation gives CASSFSGNTEAFF. The rearrangement joins TRBV11-2 to TRBJ1-1; D is unresolved. The CDR3 runs 13 residues. Trimming left V 3 bases short and J 1 base short, with 6 bases between. Germline CDR1 reads SGHAT; CDR2 reads FQNNGV. Supplemented by reference TRBV11-2 and TRBJ1-1, the full variable domain reads EAGVAQSPRYKIIEKRQSVAFWCNPISGHATLYWYQQILGQGPKLLIQFQNNGVVDDSQLPKDRFSAERLKGVDSTLKIQPAKLEDSAVYLCASSFSGNTEAFFGQGTRLTVV.

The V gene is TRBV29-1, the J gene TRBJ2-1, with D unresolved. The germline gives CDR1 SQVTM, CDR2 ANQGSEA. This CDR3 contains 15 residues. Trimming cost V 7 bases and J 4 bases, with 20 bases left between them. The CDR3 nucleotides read TGCAGCGCCGCCCCCCCGGAGAATCATTACAATGAGCAGTTCTTC. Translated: CSAAPPENHYNEQFF.

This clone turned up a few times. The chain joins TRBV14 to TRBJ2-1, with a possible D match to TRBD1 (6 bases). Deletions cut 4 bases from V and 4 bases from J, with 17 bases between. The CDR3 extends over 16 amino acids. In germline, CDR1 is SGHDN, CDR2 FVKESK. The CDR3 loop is CASSPKLQGLYNEQFF. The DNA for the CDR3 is TGTGCCAGCAGCCCTAAACTCCAGGGGTTATACAATGAGCAGTTCTTC.

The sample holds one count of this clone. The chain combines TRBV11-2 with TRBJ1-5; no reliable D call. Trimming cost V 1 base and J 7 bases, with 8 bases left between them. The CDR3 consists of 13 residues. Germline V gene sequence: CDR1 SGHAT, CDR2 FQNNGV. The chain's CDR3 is CASSLGLEQPQHF. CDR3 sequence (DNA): TGTGCCAGCAGCTTAGGTCTAGAACAGCCCCAGCATTTT.

In DNA form, the CDR3 reads TGTGCCAGCAGCGTGGACAACAGCAATCAGCCCCAGCATTTT. It codes for CASSVDNSNQPQHF. The chain has TRBV9 and TRBJ1-5, with a tentative D call TRBD1 (5 bases). V lost 2 bases to trimming and J lost 1 base, with 7 bases between them. From germline, CDR1 is SGDLS and CDR2 YYNGEE. CDR3 size: 14 residues.

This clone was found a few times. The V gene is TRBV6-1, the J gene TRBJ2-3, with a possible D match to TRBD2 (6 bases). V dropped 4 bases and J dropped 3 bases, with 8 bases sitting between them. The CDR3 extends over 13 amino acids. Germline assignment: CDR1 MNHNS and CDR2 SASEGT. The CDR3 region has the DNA TGTGCCAGCAGTGCGGGGGAGACAGATACGCAGTATTTT. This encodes CASSAGETDTQYF.

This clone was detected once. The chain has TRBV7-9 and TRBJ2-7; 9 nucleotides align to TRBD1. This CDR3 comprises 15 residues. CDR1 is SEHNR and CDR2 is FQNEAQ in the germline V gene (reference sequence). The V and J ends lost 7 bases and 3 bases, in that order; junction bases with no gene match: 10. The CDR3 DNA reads TGTGCCAGCACCCAAGGCGGGACAGGGAGCTACGAGCAGTACTTC. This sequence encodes CASTQGGTGSYEQYF.

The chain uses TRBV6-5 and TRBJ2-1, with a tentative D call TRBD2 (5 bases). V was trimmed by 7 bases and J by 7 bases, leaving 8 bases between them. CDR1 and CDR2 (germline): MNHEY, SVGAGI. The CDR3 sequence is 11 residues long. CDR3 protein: CASTLANEQFF. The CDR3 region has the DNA TGTGCCAGCACCTTAGCGAATGAGCAGTTCTTC.

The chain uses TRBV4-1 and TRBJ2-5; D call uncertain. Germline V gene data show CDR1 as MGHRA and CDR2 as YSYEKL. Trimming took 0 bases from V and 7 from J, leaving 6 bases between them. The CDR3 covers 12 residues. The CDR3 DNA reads TGCGCCAGCAGCCAAGATCTAGGGACCCAGTACTTC. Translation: CASSQDLGTQYF.

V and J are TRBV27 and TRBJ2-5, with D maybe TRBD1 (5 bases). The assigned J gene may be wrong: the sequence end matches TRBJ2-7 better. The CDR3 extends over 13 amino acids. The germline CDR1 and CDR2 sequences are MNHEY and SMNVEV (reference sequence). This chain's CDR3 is CASSLQGSYEQYF. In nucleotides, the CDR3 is TGTGCCAGCAGTTTACAGGGAAGCTACGAGCAGTACTTC.

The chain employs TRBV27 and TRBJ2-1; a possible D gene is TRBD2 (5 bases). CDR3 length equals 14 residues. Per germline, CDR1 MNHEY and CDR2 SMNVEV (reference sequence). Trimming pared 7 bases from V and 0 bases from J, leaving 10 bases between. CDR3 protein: CASKWRSSYNEQFF. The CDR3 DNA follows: TGTGCCAGCAAATGGAGGAGCTCCTACAATGAGCAGTTCTTC.

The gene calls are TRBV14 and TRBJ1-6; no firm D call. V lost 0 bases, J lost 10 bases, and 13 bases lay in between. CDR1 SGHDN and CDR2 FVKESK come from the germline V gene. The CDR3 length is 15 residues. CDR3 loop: CASSQDGRAGSPLHF. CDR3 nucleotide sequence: TGTGCCAGCAGCCAAGATGGGAGAGCGGGCTCACCCCTCCACTTT.

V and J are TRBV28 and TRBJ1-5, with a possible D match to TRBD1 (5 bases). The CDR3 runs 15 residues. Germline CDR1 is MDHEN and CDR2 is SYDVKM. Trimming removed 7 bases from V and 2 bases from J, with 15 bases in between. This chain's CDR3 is CASTRPQGGNQPQHF. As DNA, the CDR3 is TGTGCCAGCACCCGACCTCAGGGCGGCAATCAGCCCCAGCATTTT.

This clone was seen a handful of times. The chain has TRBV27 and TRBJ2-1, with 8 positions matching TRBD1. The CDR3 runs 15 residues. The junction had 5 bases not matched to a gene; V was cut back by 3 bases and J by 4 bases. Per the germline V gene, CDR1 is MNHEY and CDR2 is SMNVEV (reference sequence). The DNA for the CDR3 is TGTGCCAGCAGTTTTGGGACAGGCCTATACAATGAGCAGTTCTTC. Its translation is CASSFGTGLYNEQFF.

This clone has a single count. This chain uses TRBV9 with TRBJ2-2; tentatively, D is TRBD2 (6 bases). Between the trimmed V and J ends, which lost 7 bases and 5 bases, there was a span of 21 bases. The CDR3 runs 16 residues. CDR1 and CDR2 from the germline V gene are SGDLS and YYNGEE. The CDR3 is CASHTPGESGTGELFF. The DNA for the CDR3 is TGTGCCAGCCACACTCCGGGGGAGAGTGGGACCGGGGAGCTGTTTTTT.

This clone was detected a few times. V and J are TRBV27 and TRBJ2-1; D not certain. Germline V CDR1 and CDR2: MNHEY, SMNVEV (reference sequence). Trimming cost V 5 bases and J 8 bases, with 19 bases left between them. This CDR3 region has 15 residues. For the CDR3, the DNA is TGTGCCAGCAGTCTCGCTTTTACTAATCGGGATGAGCAGTTCTTC. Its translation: CASSLAFTNRDEQFF.

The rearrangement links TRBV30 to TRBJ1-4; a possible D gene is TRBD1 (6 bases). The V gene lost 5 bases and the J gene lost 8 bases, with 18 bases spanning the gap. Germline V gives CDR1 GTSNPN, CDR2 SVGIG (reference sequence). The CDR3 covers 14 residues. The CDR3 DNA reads TGTGCCTGGGGCCCGGGCAGGGGAGAGGAAAAACTGTTTTTT. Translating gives CAWGPGRGEEKLFF.

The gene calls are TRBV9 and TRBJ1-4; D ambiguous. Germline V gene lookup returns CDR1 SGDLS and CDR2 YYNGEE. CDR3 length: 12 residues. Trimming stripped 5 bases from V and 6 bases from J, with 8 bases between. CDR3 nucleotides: TGTGCCAGCAGGGGCATTGATGAAAAACTGTTTTTT. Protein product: CASRGIDEKLFF.